Below are 8 T cell receptor beta chains sequenced from a single sample in a study of Tregs in tolerant kidney transplant recipients. Produced via immunoSEQ multiplex PCR; TCRdb's table is partial and in-frame only. The table has some 65,000 clones, about four fifths seen once; the top ten hold approximately 4%. The specimen was CD4+ T cells from blood. All receptors derive from a human donor in good health.

The V gene is TRBV5-1, the J gene TRBJ2-1, with D perhaps being TRBD1 or TRBD2 (5 bases each). V was cut by 4 bases and J by 6 bases, with 23 bases left in between. CDR1 is SGHRS, CDR2 YFSETQ, per germline. There are 17 residues in the CDR3. In DNA, the CDR3 is TGCGCCAGCAGCCCAATGGCGACCGGGACCACCCGCAATGAGCAGTTCTTC. It encodes CASSPMATGTTRNEQFF.

V usage is TRBV4-1 and J usage is TRBJ2-3; D unclear. The CDR3 is 17 residues long. The ends were cut back, 3 bases at V and 0 bases at J, with 16 bases in the middle. Germline-derived CDR1 and CDR2 are MGHRA and YSYEKL. CDR3 coding DNA: TGCGCCAGCAGCCATATCGACATGGGGTTAAGCACAGATACGCAGTATTTT. The encoded protein is CASSHIDMGLSTDTQYF.

V and J are TRBV10-3 and TRBJ2-3; no firm D call. The V and J ends lost 0 bases and 3 bases respectively, with 13 bases between them. CDR1 and CDR2 from the germline V gene are ENHRY and SYGVKD. The CDR3 runs 16 residues. The CDR3 is CAISESFGVLTDTQYF. The CDR3 region has the DNA TGTGCCATCAGTGAGTCTTTTGGGGTCCTGACAGATACGCAGTATTTT.

The chain uses TRBV11-3 and TRBJ2-3, with unresolved D. This CDR3 is built from 12 residues. The germline V and J ends were trimmed by 3 bases and 9 bases, with 10 bases remaining between them. CDR1 is SGHNT and CDR2 is YENEEA in the germline V gene. The CDR3 loop is CASSLWGNTQYF. The CDR3 region has the DNA TGTGCCAGCAGCTTGTGGGGAAACACGCAGTATTTT.

The count of this clone is one. This chain links TRBV19 with TRBJ2-7; D uncertain. CDR3 size: 13 residues. Germline CDR1 reads LNHDA; CDR2 reads SQIVND (reference sequence). V lost 4 bases and J 0 bases, leaving 7 bases between the germline ends. CDR3: CASSTKSSYEQYF. CDR3 in DNA: TGTGCCAGTAGTACGAAGAGCTCCTACGAGCAGTACTTC.

The chain links TRBV7-9 to TRBJ1-5; D is possibly TRBD1 (6 bases). The CDR3 length is 13 residues. CDR1 is SEHNR, CDR2 FQNEAQ, per germline (reference sequence). Trimming pared 5 bases from V and 7 bases from J, leaving 12 bases between. The CDR3 sequence: CASSRGGKQPQHF. CDR3 DNA: TGTGCCAGCAGCCGAGGGGGAAAACAGCCCCAGCATTTT.

This clone was seen only once. This CDR3 is missing its conserved last phenylalanine or tryptophan, likely due to a read error. It is unclear where the CDR3 begins or ends on the DNA, so no DNA is shown, and the CDR3 is as TCRdb lists it. This chain joins TRBV6-6 and TRBJ1-1. CDR1 is MNHNY, CDR2 SVGAGI, per germline (reference sequence). The CDR3 length is 8 residues, termini included. The CDR3 protein is CARVIGGL.

V and J are TRBV2 and TRBJ1-3; D possibly corresponds to TRBD1 (5 bases). CDR1 is SNHLY and CDR2 is FYNNEI in the germline V gene. The CDR3 runs to 13 residues. With 4 bases removed from V and 3 bases from J, the gap between germline ends came to 7 bases. CDR3 sequence reads: CASSGGIGNTIYF. CDR3 DNA: TGTGCCAGCAGTGGGGGGATTGGAAACACCATATATTTT.